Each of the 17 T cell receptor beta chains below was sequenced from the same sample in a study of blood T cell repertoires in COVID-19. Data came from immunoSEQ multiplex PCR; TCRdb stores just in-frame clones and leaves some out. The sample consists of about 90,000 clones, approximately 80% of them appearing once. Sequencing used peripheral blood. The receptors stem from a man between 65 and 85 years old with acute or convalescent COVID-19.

This CDR3 reads CASSVASGIYNEQFF. The CDR3 DNA follows: TGTGCCAGCAGTGTAGCTAGCGGGATCTACAATGAGCAGTTCTTC. The chain combines TRBV2 with TRBJ2-1, with 9 bases lining up with TRBD2. After removal of 4 bases from V and 3 bases from J, the junction contained 4 bases not matched to a gene. This CDR3 has 15 residues. Germline V gene lookup returns CDR1 SNHLY and CDR2 FYNNEI.

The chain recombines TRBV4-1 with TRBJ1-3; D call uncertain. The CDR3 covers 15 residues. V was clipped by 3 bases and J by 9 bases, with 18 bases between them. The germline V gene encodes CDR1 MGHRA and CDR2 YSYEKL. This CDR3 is CASSQIERAGGTIYF. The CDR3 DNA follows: TGCGCCAGCAGCCAGATAGAAAGGGCGGGTGGCACCATATATTTT.

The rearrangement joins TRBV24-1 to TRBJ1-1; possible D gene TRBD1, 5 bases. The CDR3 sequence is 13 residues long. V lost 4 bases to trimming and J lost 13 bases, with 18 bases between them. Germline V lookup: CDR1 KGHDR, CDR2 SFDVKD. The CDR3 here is CATSDSVGAKLFF. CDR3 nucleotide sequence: TGTGCCACCAGTGACTCAGTTGGGGCGAAGCTTTTCTTT.

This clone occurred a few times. CDR3 nucleotides: TGTGCCAGCAGTTTGGGTCGCGGGATCCCCGGCACCGGGGAGCTGTTTTTT. As protein: CASSLGRGIPGTGELFF. The rearrangement uses TRBV28 and TRBJ2-2; possibly TRBD2 for D (6 bases). The CDR3 runs 17 residues. Per the germline V gene, CDR1 is MDHEN and CDR2 is SYDVKM. Trimming took 3 bases from V and 4 from J, leaving 18 bases between them.

The chain's CDR3 is CASSLGKGLAGDTQYF. The CDR3 nucleotides read TGTGCCAGCAGCTTGGGGAAGGGACTAGCGGGAGATACGCAGTATTTT. The chain carries TRBV5-4 and TRBJ2-3; 12 positions match TRBD2. J was trimmed by 5 bases and V by 0 bases; bases with no gene match: 4. There are 16 residues in the CDR3. Germline CDR1 SGHNT, CDR2 YYREEE (reference sequence).

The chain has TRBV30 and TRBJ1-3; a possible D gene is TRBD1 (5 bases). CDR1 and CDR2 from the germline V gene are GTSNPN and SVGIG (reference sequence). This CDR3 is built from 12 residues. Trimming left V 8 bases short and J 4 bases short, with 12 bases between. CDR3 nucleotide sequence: TGTGCCGGGGCAGGAGCAGGAAACACCATATATTTT. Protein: CAGAGAGNTIYF.

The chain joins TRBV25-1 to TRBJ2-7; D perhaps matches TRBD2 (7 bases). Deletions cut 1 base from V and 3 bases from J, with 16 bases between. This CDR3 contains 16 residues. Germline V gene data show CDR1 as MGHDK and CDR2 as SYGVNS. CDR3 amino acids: CASSESVGGRSYEQYF. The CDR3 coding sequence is TGTGCCAGCAGTGAATCGGTCGGGGGGCGAAGCTACGAGCAGTACTTC.

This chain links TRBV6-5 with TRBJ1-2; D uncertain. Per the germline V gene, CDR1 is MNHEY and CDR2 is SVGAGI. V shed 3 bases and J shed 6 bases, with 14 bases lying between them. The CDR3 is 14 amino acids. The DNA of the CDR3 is TGTGCCAGCAGTTATAGTACGGTGCTAGATGGCTACACCTTC. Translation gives CASSYSTVLDGYTF.

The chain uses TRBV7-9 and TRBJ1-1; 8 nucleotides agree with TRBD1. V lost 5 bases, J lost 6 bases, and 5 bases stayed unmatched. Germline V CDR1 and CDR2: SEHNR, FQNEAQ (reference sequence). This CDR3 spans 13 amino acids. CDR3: CASSRGQGSEAFF. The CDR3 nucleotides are TGTGCCAGCAGCCGAGGACAGGGCTCTGAAGCTTTCTTT.

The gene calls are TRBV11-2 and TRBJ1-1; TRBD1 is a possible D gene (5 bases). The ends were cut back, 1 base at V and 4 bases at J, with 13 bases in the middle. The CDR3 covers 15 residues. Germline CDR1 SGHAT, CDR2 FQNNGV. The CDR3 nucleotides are TGTGCCAGCAGCTTAGGTTCCGGGCAGGGCACTGAAGCTTTCTTT. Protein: CASSLGSGQGTEAFF.

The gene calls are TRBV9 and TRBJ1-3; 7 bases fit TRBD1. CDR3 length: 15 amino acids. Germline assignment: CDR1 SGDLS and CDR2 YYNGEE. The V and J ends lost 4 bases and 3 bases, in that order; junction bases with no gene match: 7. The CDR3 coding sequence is TGTGCCAGCAGCACCAACGCAGGGGGTGGAAACACCATATATTTT. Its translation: CASSTNAGGGNTIYF.

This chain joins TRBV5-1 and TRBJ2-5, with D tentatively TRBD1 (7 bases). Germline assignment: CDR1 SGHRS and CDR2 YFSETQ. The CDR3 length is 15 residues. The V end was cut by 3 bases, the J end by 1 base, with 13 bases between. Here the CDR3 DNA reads TGCGCCAGCAGCTCTGGGGGGACAGTCCAAGAGACCCAGTACTTC. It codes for CASSSGGTVQETQYF. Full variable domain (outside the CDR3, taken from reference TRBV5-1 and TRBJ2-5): KAGVTQTPRYLIKTRGQQVTLSCSPISGHRSVSWYQQTPGQGLQFLFEYFSETQRNKGNFPGRFSGRQFSNSRSEMNVSTLELGDSALYLCASSSGGTVQETQYFGPGTRLLVL.

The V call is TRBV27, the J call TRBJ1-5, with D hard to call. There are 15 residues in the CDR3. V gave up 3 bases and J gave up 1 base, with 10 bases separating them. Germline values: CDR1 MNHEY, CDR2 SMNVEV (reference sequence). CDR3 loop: CASSFLGKSNQPQHF. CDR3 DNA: TGTGCCAGCAGTTTTCTCGGTAAGAGCAATCAGCCCCAGCATTTT.

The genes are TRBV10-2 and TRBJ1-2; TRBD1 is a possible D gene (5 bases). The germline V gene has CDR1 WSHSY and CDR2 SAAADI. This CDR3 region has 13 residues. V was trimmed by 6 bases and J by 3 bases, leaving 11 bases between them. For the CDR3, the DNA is TGCGCCAGCAGAGACCCGGGGGACTATGGCTACACCTTC. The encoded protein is CASRDPGDYGYTF.

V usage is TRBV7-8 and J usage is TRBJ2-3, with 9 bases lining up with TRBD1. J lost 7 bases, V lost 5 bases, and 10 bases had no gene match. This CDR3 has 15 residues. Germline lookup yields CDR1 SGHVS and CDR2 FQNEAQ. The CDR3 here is CASSATGGAFYTQYF. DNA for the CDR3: TGTGCCAGCAGCGCCACAGGGGGCGCTTTCTATACGCAGTATTTT.

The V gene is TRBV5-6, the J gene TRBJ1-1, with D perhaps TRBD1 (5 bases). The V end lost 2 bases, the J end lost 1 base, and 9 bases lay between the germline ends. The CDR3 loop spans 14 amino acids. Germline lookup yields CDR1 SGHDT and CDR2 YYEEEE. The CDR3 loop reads CASSFGGTNTEAFF. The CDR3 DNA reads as TGTGCCAGCAGCTTTGGGGGGACGAACACTGAAGCTTTCTTT.

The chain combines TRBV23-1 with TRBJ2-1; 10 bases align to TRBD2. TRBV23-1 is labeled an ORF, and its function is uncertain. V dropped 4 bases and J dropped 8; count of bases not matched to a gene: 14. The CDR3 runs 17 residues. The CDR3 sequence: CASSPSSGGDILDEQFF. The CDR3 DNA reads TGCGCCAGCAGTCCCTCGAGCGGGGGGGACATTTTAGATGAGCAGTTCTTC.